The present T cell receptor beta chain was sequenced within a study of T cells in Graves' hyperthyroidism and ophthalmopathy. Broader study findings: Ophthalmopathy was predicted by the model a median of roughly 6.6 months ahead of onset.

Turning to this clonotype: Its target is unknown.

A patient was excluded if there was uncontrolled infection, other autoimmune disease, pregnancy or lactation. CDR3 length: 17 residues. Trimming removed 4 bases from V and 2 bases from J; junction bases left unmatched: 10. Germline CDR1 reads SGHVS; CDR2 reads FQNEAQ. Amplification targeted TCR beta CDR3 regions from RNA transcripts. HTBI primers were used for first-round RT-PCR of the TCR CDR3. TCRdb itself ran the multiplex PCR reads through MiXCR, one entry per CDR3 protein. There are some 500,000 distinct CDR3 sequences in the sample; around a quarter occur only once, and approximately 11% lies in the top ten.

This TCR derives from a woman younger than 45 with Graves' ophthalmopathy. The chain joins TRBV7-8 to TRBJ1-5; 8 nucleotides agree with TRBD1. Sequencing used blood. CDR3 DNA sequence: TGTGCCAGCAGCTCCTTGGACAGGGACGTAGGCAATCAGCCCCAGCATTTT. This sequence encodes CASSSLDRDVGNQPQHF.